This T cell receptor (beta chain) was profiled in a study of cytomegalovirus exposure and HLA in healthy donors. This clone was counted only a few times. Germline loops: CDR1 MGHDK, CDR2 SYGVNS. The germline V and J ends were trimmed by 7 bases and 7 bases, with 19 bases remaining between them. The CDR3 extends over 15 amino acids. The PCR made use of 60 Vbeta and 13 Jbeta primers. Libraries were prepared by immunoSEQ multiplex PCR; TCRdb keeps only in-frame clonotypes and omits some of them. The sample records approximately 120,000 clones, roughly 67% being singletons. This sequence was found in a man aged 40-50 years in good health and CMV-seronegative. The V call is TRBV25-1, the J call TRBJ1-4; unclear D gene. The specimen sequenced was PBMCs. The CDR3 here is CASTETGRTGEKLFF. The CDR3 DNA sequence: TGTGCCAGCACTGAGACGGGGAGAACGGGTGAAAAACTGTTTTTT.